This TCR beta chain was sequenced during a study of blood T cell repertoires in COVID-19. Whole-study context: COVID-19 samples collected from the United States, Italy and Spain covered acute and convalescent phases. Sources were T cells, B-cell-depleted T cells, or PBMCs; the material itself was cDNA or gDNA.

Authors' data handling: From reference gene primer amplification, estimates of nucleated cell counts were derived. Sequenced by immunoSEQ multiplex PCR; TCRdb stores in-frame clones only, minus some. From that table come the V and J calls and clone size; the DNA was used to work out D and trimming. This table holds 210,000 or so clones, around four fifths found once. Germline CDR1 is SQVTM and CDR2 is ANQGSEA. Deletions cut 2 bases from V and 7 bases from J, with 12 bases between. This CDR3 has 13 residues. J is TRBJ1-3 and V is TRBV29-1; D uncertain. The sample consisted of peripheral blood. The clonotype comes from a woman of 80 years or more with active or convalescent COVID-19. CDR3 amino acids: CSVESQQANTIYF. The CDR3 DNA reads TGCAGCGTTGAATCCCAGCAGGCCAACACCATATATTTT.